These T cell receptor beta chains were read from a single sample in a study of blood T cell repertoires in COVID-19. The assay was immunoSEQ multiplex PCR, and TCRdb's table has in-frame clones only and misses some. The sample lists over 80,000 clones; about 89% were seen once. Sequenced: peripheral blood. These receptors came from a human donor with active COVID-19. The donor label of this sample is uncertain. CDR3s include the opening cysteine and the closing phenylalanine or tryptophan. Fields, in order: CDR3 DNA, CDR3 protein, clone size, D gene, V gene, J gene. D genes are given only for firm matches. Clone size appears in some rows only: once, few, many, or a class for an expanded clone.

CDR3 DNA: TGTGCCACCAGCGCTGGGACAGGGGGTCCAGAGACCCAGTACTTC; CDR3 protein: CATSAGTGGPETQYF; clone size: .; D gene: TRBD1; V gene: TRBV15; J gene: TRBJ2-5
CDR3 DNA: TGTGCCAGCAGCTTTGGAGGATACGGAGGAGGCGGGGAGCTGTTTTTT; CDR3 protein: CASSFGGYGGGGELFF; clone size: .; D gene: .; V gene: TRBV11-2; J gene: TRBJ2-2
CDR3 DNA: TGTGCCAGTAGTACGGGGTTGGGGGGGCCCACTGAAGCTTTCTTT; CDR3 protein: CASSTGLGGPTEAFF; clone size: .; D gene: .; V gene: TRBV19; J gene: TRBJ1-1
CDR3 DNA: TGTGCCAGCAGTTTACCCCGAGGGGAGCAGTACTTC; CDR3 protein: CASSLPRGEQYF; clone size: once; D gene: .; V gene: TRBV28; J gene: TRBJ2-7
CDR3 DNA: TGCGCCAGCAGCTTGGTTCGGACAGGGTTCACCGGGGAGCTGTTTTTT; CDR3 protein: CASSLVRTGFTGELFF; clone size: .; D gene: TRBD1; V gene: TRBV5-1; J gene: TRBJ2-2
CDR3 DNA: TGCGCCAGCAGTCGACTAGCGGGGAAAGAGACCCAGTACTTC; CDR3 protein: CASSRLAGKETQYF; clone size: .; D gene: TRBD2; V gene: TRBV10-2; J gene: TRBJ2-5
CDR3 DNA: TGCGCCAGCAGCCTTCGACTCGTGTACCAAGAGACCCAGTACTTC; CDR3 protein: CASSLRLVYQETQYF; clone size: .; D gene: .; V gene: TRBV4-1; J gene: TRBJ2-5
CDR3 DNA: TGTGCCACCAGCAGAGATGGGACGGGACTGAAGTATGGCTACACCTTC; CDR3 protein: CATSRDGTGLKYGYTF; clone size: .; D gene: .; V gene: TRBV15; J gene: TRBJ1-2
CDR3 DNA: TGCGCCAGCAGCCCGGCCGACAGATACGGGCCTGAAGCTTTCTTT; CDR3 protein: CASSPADRYGPEAFF; clone size: .; D gene: .; V gene: TRBV5-1; J gene: TRBJ1-1
CDR3 DNA: TGCGCCAGCAGCTCAAATAATGTCGGGGACACTGAAGCTTTCTTT; CDR3 protein: CASSSNNVGDTEAFF; clone size: .; D gene: .; V gene: TRBV5-1; J gene: TRBJ1-1
CDR3 DNA: TGCGCCAGCAGCCAAGTTGGCGGTTCGGGCCAGACAGGGCCTGGGGCCAACGTCCTGACTTTC; CDR3 protein: CASSQVGGSGQTGPGANVLTF; clone size: .; D gene: TRBD1; V gene: TRBV4-1; J gene: TRBJ2-6
CDR3 DNA: TGCGCCAGCGCTCGGACAGGGGGCCTCAATTCACCCCTCCACTTT; CDR3 protein: CASARTGGLNSPLHF; clone size: .; D gene: TRBD1; V gene: TRBV5-1; J gene: TRBJ1-6
CDR3 DNA: TGTGCCAGCAGTTACTCGACAGGGGTCTACGAGCAGTACTTC; CDR3 protein: CASSYSTGVYEQYF; clone size: .; D gene: TRBD1; V gene: TRBV6-2/TRBV6-3; J gene: TRBJ2-7
CDR3 DNA: TGTGCCAGCAGTTTATCGGGACAGGGGGCGCGTAATTCACCCCTCCACTTT; CDR3 protein: CASSLSGQGARNSPLHF; clone size: .; D gene: TRBD1; V gene: TRBV27; J gene: TRBJ1-6
CDR3 DNA: TGTGCCAGCAGCTTGGCCGGGGGCACAGATACGCAGTATTTT; CDR3 protein: CASSLAGGTDTQYF; clone size: .; D gene: .; V gene: TRBV5-5; J gene: TRBJ2-3
CDR3 DNA: TGTGCCAGTAGACCATGGGACAGGGGCGATTCACCCCTCCACTTT; CDR3 protein: CASRPWDRGDSPLHF; clone size: .; D gene: TRBD1; V gene: TRBV19; J gene: TRBJ1-6
CDR3 DNA: TGTGCCAGCAGCCCCGGTGAGCTCCACTATGGCTACACCTTC; CDR3 protein: CASSPGELHYGYTF; clone size: once; D gene: .; V gene: TRBV5-6; J gene: TRBJ1-2
CDR3 DNA: TGTGCCAGCAGCCAAGATTGGATGGCTAGCGGGGGGGATGGGAATGAGCAGTTCTTC; CDR3 protein: CASSQDWMASGGDGNEQFF; clone size: .; D gene: TRBD2; V gene: TRBV4-2; J gene: TRBJ2-1